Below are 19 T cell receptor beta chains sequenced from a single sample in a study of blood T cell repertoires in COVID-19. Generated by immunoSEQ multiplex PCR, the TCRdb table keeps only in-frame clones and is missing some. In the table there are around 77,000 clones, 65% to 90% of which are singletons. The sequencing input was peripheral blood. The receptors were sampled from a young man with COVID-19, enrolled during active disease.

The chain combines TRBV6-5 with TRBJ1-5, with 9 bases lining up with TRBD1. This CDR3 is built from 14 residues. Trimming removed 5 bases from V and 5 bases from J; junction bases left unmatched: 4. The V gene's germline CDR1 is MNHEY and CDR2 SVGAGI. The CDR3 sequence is CASSRDREDQPQHF. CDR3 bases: TGTGCCAGCAGTAGGGACAGGGAGGATCAGCCCCAGCATTTT.

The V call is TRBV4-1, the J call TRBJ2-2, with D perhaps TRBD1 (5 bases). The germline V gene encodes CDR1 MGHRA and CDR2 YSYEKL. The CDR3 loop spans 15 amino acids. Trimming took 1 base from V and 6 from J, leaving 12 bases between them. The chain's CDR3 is CASSQATAKPGELFF. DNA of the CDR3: TGCGCCAGCAGCCAAGCGACAGCAAAGCCCGGGGAGCTGTTTTTT.

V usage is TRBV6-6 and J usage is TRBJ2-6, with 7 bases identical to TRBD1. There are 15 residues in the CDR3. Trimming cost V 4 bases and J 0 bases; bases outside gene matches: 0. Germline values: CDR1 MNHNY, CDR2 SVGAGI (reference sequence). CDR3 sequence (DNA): TGTGCCAGCAGTTCAGGGGGCTCTGGGGCCAACGTCCTGACTTTC. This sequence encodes CASSSGGSGANVLTF.

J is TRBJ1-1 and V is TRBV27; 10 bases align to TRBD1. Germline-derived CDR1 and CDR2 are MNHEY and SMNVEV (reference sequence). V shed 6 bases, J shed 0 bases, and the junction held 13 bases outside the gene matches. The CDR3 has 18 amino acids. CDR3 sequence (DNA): TGTGCCAGCAGGTACATCACGACAGGGGGCGGGGTGAACACTGAAGCTTTCTTT. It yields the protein CASRYITTGGGVNTEAFF.

CDR3 region: CASSLDGGSNQPQHF. CDR3 DNA: TGTGCCAGCAGCTTAGACGGGGGGAGCAATCAGCCCCAGCATTTT. The gene calls are TRBV7-9 and TRBJ1-5; the D gene is possibly TRBD1 (5 bases). Germline assignment: CDR1 SEHNR and CDR2 FQNEAQ (reference sequence). The V end was cut by 1 base, the J end by 1 base, with 8 bases between. The CDR3 is made up of 15 amino acids.

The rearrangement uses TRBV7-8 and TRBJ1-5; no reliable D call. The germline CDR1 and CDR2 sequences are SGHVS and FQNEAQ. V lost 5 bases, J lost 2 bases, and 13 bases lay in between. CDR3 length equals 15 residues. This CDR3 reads CASSPQSGGNQPQHF. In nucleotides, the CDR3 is TGTGCCAGCAGCCCGCAGTCCGGGGGCAATCAGCCCCAGCATTTT.

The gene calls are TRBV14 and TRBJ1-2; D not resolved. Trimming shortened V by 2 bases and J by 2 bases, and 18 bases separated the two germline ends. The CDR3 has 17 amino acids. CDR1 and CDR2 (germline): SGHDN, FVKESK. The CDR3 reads CASSQRDTSGRNYGYTF. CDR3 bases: TGTGCCAGCAGCCAACGGGATACTTCGGGCAGGAACTATGGCTACACCTTC.

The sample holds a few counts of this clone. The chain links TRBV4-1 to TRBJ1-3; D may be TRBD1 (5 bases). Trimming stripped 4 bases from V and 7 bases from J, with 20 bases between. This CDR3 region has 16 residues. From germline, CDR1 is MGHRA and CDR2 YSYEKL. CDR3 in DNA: TGCGCCAGCAGCCGGGGGGTCAGGGAAAGGGCGAACACCATATATTTT. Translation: CASSRGVRERANTIYF.

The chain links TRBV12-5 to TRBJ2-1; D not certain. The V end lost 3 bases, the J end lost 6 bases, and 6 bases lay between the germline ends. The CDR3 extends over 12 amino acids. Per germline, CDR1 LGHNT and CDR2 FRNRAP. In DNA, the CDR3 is TGTGCTAGTGGTTTCGAGGCCAATGAGCAGTTCTTC. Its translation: CASGFEANEQFF.

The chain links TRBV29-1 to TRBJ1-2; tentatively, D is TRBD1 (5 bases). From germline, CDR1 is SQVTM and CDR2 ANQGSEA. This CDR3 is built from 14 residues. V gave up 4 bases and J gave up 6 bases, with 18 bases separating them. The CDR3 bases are TGCAGCGTTGCAGGCAGGGCCGATGGGAATGGCTACACCTTC. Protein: CSVAGRADGNGYTF.

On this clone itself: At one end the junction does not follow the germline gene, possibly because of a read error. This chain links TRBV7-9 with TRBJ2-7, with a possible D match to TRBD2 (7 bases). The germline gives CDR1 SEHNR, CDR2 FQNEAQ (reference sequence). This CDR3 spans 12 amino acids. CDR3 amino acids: CASSKGGREFSF. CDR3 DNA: TGTGCCAGCAGCAAAGGGGGGCGGGAGTTCTCCTTC.

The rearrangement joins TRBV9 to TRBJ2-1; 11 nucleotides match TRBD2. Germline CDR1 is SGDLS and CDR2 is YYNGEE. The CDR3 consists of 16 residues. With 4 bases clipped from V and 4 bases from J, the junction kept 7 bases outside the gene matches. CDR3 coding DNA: TGTGCCAGCAGCTCGCTAGCGGGAGGATCTTACAATGAGCAGTTCTTC. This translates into CASSSLAGGSYNEQFF.

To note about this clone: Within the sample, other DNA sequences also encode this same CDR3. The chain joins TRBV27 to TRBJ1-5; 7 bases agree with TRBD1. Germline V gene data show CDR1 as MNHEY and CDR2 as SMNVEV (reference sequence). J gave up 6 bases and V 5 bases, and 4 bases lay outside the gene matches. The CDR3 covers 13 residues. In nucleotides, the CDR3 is TGTGCCAGCAGTCGAGGGGGCTCTCAGCCCCAGCATTTT. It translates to CASSRGGSQPQHF.

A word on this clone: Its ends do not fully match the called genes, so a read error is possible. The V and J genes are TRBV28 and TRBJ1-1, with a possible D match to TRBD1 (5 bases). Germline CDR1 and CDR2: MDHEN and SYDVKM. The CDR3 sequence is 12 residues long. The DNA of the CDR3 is TGTGCCACGTGGGGCCTGAAGACTGAAGCTTTCTTT. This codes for CATWGLKTEAFF.

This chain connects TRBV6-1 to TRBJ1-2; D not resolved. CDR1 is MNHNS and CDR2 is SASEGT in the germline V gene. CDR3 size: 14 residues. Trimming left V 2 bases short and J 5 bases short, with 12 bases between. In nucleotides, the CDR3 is TGTGCCAGCAGTGAAAGAGGAGGGATTTATGGCTACACCTTC. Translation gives CASSERGGIYGYTF.

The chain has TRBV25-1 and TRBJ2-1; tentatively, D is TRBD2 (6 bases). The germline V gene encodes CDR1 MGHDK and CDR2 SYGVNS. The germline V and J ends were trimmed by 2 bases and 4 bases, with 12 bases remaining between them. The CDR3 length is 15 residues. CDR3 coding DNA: TGTGCCAGCAGTGAAACTAAGGGACTTTACAATGAGCAGTTCTTC. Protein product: CASSETKGLYNEQFF.

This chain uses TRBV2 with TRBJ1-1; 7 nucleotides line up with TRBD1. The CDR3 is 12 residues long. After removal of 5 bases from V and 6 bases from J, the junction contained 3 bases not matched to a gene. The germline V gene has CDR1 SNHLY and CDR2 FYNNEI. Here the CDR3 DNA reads TGTGCCAGCAGTAGCGACAGGGCTGAAGCTTTCTTT. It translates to CASSSDRAEAFF.

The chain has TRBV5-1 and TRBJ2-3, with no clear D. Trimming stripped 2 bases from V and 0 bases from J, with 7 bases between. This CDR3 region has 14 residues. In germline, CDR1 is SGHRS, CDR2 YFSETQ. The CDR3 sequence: CASSLATSTDTQYF. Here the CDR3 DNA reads TGCGCCAGCAGCTTAGCGACTAGCACAGATACGCAGTATTTT.

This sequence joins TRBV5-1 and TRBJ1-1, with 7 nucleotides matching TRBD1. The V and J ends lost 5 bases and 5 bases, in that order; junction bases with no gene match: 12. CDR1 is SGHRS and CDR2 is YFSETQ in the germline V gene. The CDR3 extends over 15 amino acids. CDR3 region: CASRSDRVSGTEAFF. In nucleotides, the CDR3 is TGCGCCAGCAGGTCAGACAGGGTGAGTGGGACTGAAGCTTTCTTT.